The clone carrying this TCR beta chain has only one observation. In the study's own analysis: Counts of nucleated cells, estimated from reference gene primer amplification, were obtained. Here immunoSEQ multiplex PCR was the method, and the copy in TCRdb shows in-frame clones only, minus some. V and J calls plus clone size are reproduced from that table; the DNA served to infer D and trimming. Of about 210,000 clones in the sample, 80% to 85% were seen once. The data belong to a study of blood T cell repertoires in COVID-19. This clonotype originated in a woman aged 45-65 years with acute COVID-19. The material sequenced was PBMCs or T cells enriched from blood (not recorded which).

CDR3 in DNA: TGTGCCAGCAGCTTAGGGAGACTCACTCGTTCCTACGAGCAGTACTTC. This translates into CASSLGRLTRSYEQYF. This rearrangement joins TRBV7-9 to TRBJ2-7; D remains unclear. This CDR3 comprises 16 residues. From germline, CDR1 is SEHNR and CDR2 FQNEAQ (reference sequence). Deletions cut 1 base from V and 1 base from J, with 14 bases between.